This T cell receptor beta chain was obtained from a study of T cells in Graves' hyperthyroidism and ophthalmopathy. The trim removed 1 base at V and 4 bases at J, leaving 8 bases unmatched. The CDR3 has 16 residues. Germline loops: CDR1 SGHVS, CDR2 FQNEAQ. From RNA transcripts, TCR beta CDR3 regions were amplified. First-round RT-PCR with HTBI primers amplified the TCR CDR3 region. TCRdb called the multiplex PCR reads again in MiXCR, with one record for every CDR3 protein. The data hold approximately 400,000 distinct CDR3 sequences, with more than 12% observed a single time. It was approximately 9.4 ml of fresh peripheral blood that supplied the PBMCs. This clonotype showed up many times.

Sequencing was performed on blood. This receptor was identified in a woman between 25 and 40 years old with Graves' hyperthyroidism. J is TRBJ2-7 and V is TRBV7-8; TRBD2 agrees at 9 bases. In DNA form, the CDR3 reads TGTGCCAGCAGCTTAGAAGGTAGCGGGAGACGGTACGAGCAGTACTTC. It encodes CASSLEGSGRRYEQYF.